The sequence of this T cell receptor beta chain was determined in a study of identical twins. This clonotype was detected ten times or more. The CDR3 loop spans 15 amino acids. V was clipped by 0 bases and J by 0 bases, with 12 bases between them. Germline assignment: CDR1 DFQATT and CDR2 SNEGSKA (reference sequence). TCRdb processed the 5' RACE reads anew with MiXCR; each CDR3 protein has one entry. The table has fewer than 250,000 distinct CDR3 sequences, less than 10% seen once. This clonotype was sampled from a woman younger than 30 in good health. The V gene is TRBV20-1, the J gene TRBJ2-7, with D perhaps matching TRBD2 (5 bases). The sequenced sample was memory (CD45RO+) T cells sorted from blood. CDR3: CSARDYRGISYEQYF. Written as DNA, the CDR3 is TGCAGTGCTAGAGATTATCGAGGGATCTCCTACGAGCAGTACTTC.